These T cell receptor beta chains were read from a single sample in a study of cytomegalovirus exposure and HLA in healthy donors. The data were produced by immunoSEQ multiplex PCR, yet TCRdb's version contains in-frame clones alone and is incomplete. The data contain over 200,000 clones, around four fifths of them seen just once; the ten biggest clones take up less than 3.5%. The sequencing input was PBMCs. These receptor sequences come from a woman aged 55-70 years in good health and CMV-seropositive. Both conserved end residues are part of each CDR3. Each record gives: V gene, D gene, clone size, J gene, CDR3 DNA, CDR3 protein. The D gene is left open where the match is weak. Clone size, where shown, is once, few, many, or a class for clones that have expanded.

>TRBV6-1|-|-|TRBJ1-1
TGTGCCAGCAGTGAGGAGACAGGATCGGGCACTGAAGCTTTCTTT
CASSEETGSGTEAFF
>TRBV5-1|-|-|TRBJ2-1
TGCGCCAGCAAACTGGGCGGTTCGGGGAATGAGCAGTTCTTC
CASKLGGSGNEQFF
>TRBV9|-|few|TRBJ1-6
TGTGCCAGCAGCGTAGATATGTCGGAGAATTCACCCCTCCACTTT
CASSVDMSENSPLHF
>TRBV6-6|-|-|TRBJ1-5
TGTGCCAGCAGTTACGGCGGATATAGCAATCAGCCCCAGCATTTT
CASSYGGYSNQPQHF
>TRBV28|-|-|TRBJ1-2
TGTGCCAGCAGTTTAGGTAGTGAACTTAACTATGGCTACACCTTC
CASSLGSELNYGYTF
>TRBV19|-|-|TRBJ1-4
TGTGCCAGGCAGGGAGGGGTCCCCCCTAACCTCAGGGAAAAACTGTTTTTT
CARQGGVPPNLREKLFF
>TRBV5-8|-|-|TRBJ2-4
TGTGCCAGCAGCCTGACTAGGACAAACATTCAGTACTTC
CASSLTRTNIQYF
>TRBV20-1|-|-|TRBJ2-1
TGCAGTGCTAGCAAATACAATGAGCAGTTCTTC
CSASKYNEQFF
>TRBV18|TRBD1|-|TRBJ2-2
TGTGCCAGCTCTTCCGGACAGGGGGCCATCGGGGAGCTGTTTTTT
CASSSGQGAIGELFF
>TRBV10-3|-|-|TRBJ1-1
TGTGCCATCAGTGGAGTCGGGGGGCGAGAAGGGGAAGCTTTCTTT
CAISGVGGREGEAFF